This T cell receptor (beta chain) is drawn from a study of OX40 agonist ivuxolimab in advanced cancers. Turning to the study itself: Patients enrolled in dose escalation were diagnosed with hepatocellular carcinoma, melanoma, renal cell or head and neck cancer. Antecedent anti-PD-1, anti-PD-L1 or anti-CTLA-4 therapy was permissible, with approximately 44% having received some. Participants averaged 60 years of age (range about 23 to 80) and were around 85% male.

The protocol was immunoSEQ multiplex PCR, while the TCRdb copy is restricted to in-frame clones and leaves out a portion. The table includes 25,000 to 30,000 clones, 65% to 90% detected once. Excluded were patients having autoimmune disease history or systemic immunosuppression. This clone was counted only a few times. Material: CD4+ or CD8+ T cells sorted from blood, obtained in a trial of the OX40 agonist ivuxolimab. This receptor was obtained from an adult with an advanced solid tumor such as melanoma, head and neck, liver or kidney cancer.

CDR3: CASSKEGRAVFF. The CDR3, as DNA: TGTGCCAGCAGCAAAGAGGGTCGGGCGGTGTTCTTC. The rearrangement uses TRBV11-1 and TRBJ2-1; maybe TRBD2 (5 bases). This CDR3 is 12 amino acids long. Trimming shortened V by 5 bases and J by 15 bases, and 17 bases separated the two germline ends. CDR1 and CDR2 (germline): SGHAT, FQDESV (reference sequence).